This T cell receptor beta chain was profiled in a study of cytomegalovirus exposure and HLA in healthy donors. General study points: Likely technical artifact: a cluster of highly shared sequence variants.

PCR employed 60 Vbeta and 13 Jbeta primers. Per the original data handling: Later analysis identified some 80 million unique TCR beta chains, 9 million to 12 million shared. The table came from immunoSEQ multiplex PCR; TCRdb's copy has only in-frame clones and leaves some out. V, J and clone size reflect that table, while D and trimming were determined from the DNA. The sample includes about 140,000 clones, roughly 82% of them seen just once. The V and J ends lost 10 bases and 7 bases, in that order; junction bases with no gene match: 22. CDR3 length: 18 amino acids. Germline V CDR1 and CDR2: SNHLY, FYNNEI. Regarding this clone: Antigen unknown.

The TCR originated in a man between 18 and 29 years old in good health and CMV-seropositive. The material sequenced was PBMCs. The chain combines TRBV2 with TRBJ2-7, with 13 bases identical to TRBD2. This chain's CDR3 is CATAGQPGLAGDPREQYF. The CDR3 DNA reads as TGTGCCACCGCCGGGCAGCCCGGACTAGCGGGAGATCCACGGGAGCAGTACTTC.